The 18 T cell receptor beta chains presented below share a single source sample, sequenced in a study of regulatory T cells in long-lasting Graves disease. Specified time point: persistent/refractory GD, antithyroid drugs over 5 years with positive TRAb. With RNA extracted from PBMCs as input, the TCR library was made. HTBI primers from iRepertoire and Arm-PCR of CDR3 regions yielded the TCR beta libraries. TCRdb re-analysed the multiplex PCR reads in MiXCR, keeping a single row per CDR3 protein. The table records 650,000 to 700,000 distinct CDR3 sequences, around 30% of them present only once. The sample was peripheral blood mononuclear cells (PBMCs), taken when the disease was refractory, from a patient treated with antithyroid drugs. These receptors were collected from a female donor with Graves disease.

This clonotype was seen a few times. The chain carries TRBV28 and TRBJ1-5, with TRBD1 matching over 8 bases. With V trimmed by 8 bases and J by 9 bases, 9 bases remained unmatched. Germline CDR1 reads MDHEN; CDR2 reads SYDVKM. This CDR3 spans 13 amino acids. The CDR3 spells CASWDRSGRPQHF. CDR3 in DNA: TGTGCCAGCTGGGACAGGTCCGGGCGGCCCCAGCATTTT.

The chain joins TRBV18 to TRBJ1-2, with unresolved D. The CDR3 extends over 13 amino acids. Germline CDR1 is KGHSH and CDR2 is LQKENI. The V gene lost 1 base and the J gene lost 7 bases, with 10 bases spanning the gap. The CDR3 spells CASSPRGDSGYTF. The CDR3 DNA is TGTGCCAGCTCACCACGGGGAGATAGTGGCTACACCTTC.

The table lists this clonotype with many counts. The V and J genes are TRBV28 and TRBJ1-1; no definite D call. The CDR3 sequence is 15 residues long. The V gene's germline CDR1 is MDHEN and CDR2 SYDVKM. V lost 2 bases and J lost 5, with 15 bases in between. The CDR3 reads CASSLRVRWRTEAFF. The CDR3 DNA reads TGTGCCAGCAGTTTACGTGTGCGGTGGCGAACTGAAGCTTTCTTT.

Only a few counts were recorded for this clonotype. This clone may be a read error of a much larger clone one base away. This sequence joins TRBV28 and TRBJ1-1; D is ambiguous. Germline V gives CDR1 MDHEN, CDR2 SYDVKM. The CDR3 contains 15 residues. The V end lost 5 bases, the J end lost 1 base, and 14 bases lay between the germline ends. CDR3 bases: TGTGCCAGCAGTGACCTTGGACGGGAGAACACTGAAGCTTTCTTT. It encodes CASSDLGRENTEAFF. The whole variable domain, filled in from reference TRBV28 and TRBJ1-1, reads DVKVTQSSRYLVKRTGEKVFLECVQDMDHENMFWYRQDPGLGLRLIYFSYDVKMKEKGDIPEGYSVSREKKERFSLILESASTNQTSMYLCASSDLGRENTEAFFGQGTRLTVV.

The rearrangement links TRBV30 to TRBJ1-1, with unresolved D. V gave up 4 bases and J gave up 1 base, with 4 bases separating them. CDR3 length: 11 amino acids. The germline gives CDR1 GTSNPN, CDR2 SVGIG (reference sequence). The CDR3 protein is CAWIANTEAFF. CDR3 coding DNA: TGTGCCTGGATAGCGAACACTGAAGCTTTCTTT.

The chain employs TRBV12-3 or TRBV12-4 and TRBJ1-3; D is unclear. The germline V and J ends were trimmed by 2 bases and 3 bases, with 5 bases remaining between them. This CDR3 comprises 13 residues. CDR3 protein: CASSLSHGNTIYF. The DNA of the CDR3 is TGTGCCAGCAGTTTATCCCATGGAAACACCATATATTTT.

This clonotype was detected a few times. The rearrangement uses TRBV27 and TRBJ1-5, with TRBD1 identical over 10 bases. Trimming removed 5 bases from V and 2 bases from J; junction bases left unmatched: 6. This CDR3 contains 16 residues. Germline CDR1 MNHEY, CDR2 SMNVEV (reference sequence). CDR3 nucleotides: TGTGCCAGCAGTCCGACAGGGGGCTCGCGCAATCAGCCCCAGCATTTT. It yields the protein CASSPTGGSRNQPQHF.

V and J are TRBV6-1 and TRBJ2-5, with D possibly matching TRBD2 (5 bases). Germline V gene data show CDR1 as MNHNS and CDR2 as SASEGT. V shed 6 bases and J shed 2 bases, with 19 bases lying between them. This CDR3 region has 16 residues. CDR3 loop: CASSFRPSGDQETQYF. CDR3 sequence (DNA): TGTGCCAGCAGCTTTCGCCCCTCCGGGGATCAAGAGACCCAGTACTTC.

The chain joins TRBV12-3 or TRBV12-4 to TRBJ1-2, with TRBD1 matching 7 bases. The CDR3 is 15 amino acids. The J segment lost 6 bases and the V segment lost 6 bases, leaving 13 bases of the junction unmatched. The CDR3 nucleotides read TGTGCCAGCAGATCGACAGGGCGCCGCAAAGATGGCTACACCTTC. This sequence encodes CASRSTGRRKDGYTF.

The rearrangement joins TRBV3-1 to TRBJ1-6; D call uncertain. The CDR3 consists of 12 residues. V shed 7 bases and J shed 7 bases, with 8 bases lying between them. Germline V gene sequence: CDR1 LGHDT, CDR2 YNNKEL (reference sequence). CDR3 in amino acids: CASKQQNSPLHF. Written as DNA, the CDR3 is TGTGCCAGCAAGCAGCAAAATTCACCCCTCCACTTT.

The J gene is TRBJ1-2, the V gene TRBV20-1, with D unclear. The CDR3 is 17 residues long. Deletions cut 1 base from V and 0 bases from J, with 18 bases between. In germline, CDR1 is DFQATT, CDR2 SNEGSKA (reference sequence). The CDR3 DNA is TGCAGTGCTAGAGCCCCCTGGAGTAAGAATACTAACTATGGCTACACCTTC. Its protein is CSARAPWSKNTNYGYTF.

The V and J genes are TRBV14 and TRBJ1-2; no definite D call. CDR1 and CDR2 (germline): SGHDN, FVKESK. The V end lost 0 bases, the J end lost 4 bases, and 9 bases lay between the germline ends. The CDR3 has 14 residues. The DNA for the CDR3 is TGTGCCAGCAGCCAAGAGTCGCTCACCTATGGCTACACCTTC. Protein product: CASSQESLTYGYTF.

The table lists this clonotype with a few counts. The chain employs TRBV5-6 and TRBJ1-2, with 9 nucleotides matching TRBD1. Germline lookup yields CDR1 SGHDT and CDR2 YYEEEE. With 4 bases clipped from V and 8 bases from J, the junction kept 6 bases outside the gene matches. The CDR3 is 13 amino acids. Written as DNA, the CDR3 is TGTGCCAGCAGCGGGACAGGGTCGGGAGGCTACACCTTC. The encoded protein is CASSGTGSGGYTF.

The V call is TRBV30, the J call TRBJ2-5; perhaps D is TRBD1 or TRBD2 (5 bases each). Trimming cost V 0 bases and J 4 bases, with 12 bases left between them. Germline lookup yields CDR1 GTSNPN and CDR2 SVGIG (reference sequence). This CDR3 is built from 14 residues. CDR3 DNA: TGTGCCTGGAGTGTACTGGGACGCCGAGAGACCCAGTACTTC. This sequence encodes CAWSVLGRRETQYF.

Ten or more counts support this clonotype. This sequence joins TRBV2 and TRBJ2-4, with 10 bases identical to TRBD1. This CDR3 has 13 amino acids. The J segment lost 8 bases and the V segment lost 6 bases, leaving 4 bases of the junction unmatched. Germline loops: CDR1 SNHLY, CDR2 FYNNEI. DNA for the CDR3: TGTGCCAGCAGACGGGACAGGGGAGACATTCAGTACTTC. Its protein is CASRRDRGDIQYF.

The rearrangement uses TRBV5-1 and TRBJ1-1, with 8 bases matching TRBD1. The CDR3 runs to 15 residues. From germline, CDR1 is SGHRS and CDR2 YFSETQ. The V gene end was trimmed by 2 bases and the J gene end by 11 bases; junction bases not matched to a gene: 14. The CDR3 bases are TGCGCCAGCAGCTTCAAGGGACAGGCACCGCTCCAGGCTTTCTTT. Its protein is CASSFKGQAPLQAFF.

This clonotype was seen only a few times. The gene calls are TRBV5-1 and TRBJ1-2, with D possibly TRBD1 on 6 matching bases. The CDR3 is 14 residues long. The germline V gene encodes CDR1 SGHRS and CDR2 YFSETQ. V lost 1 base, J lost 6 bases, and 13 bases lay in between. The DNA of the CDR3 is TGCGCCAGCAGCTTGAATCTCGGGGGCGATGGCTACACCTTC. Residues: CASSLNLGGDGYTF.

This clonotype was picked up a small number of times. This chain links TRBV10-3 with TRBJ1-1; D perhaps matches TRBD1 (5 bases). Per the germline V gene, CDR1 is ENHRY and CDR2 is SYGVKD. Trimming left V 0 bases short and J 9 bases short, with 11 bases between. This CDR3 has 13 residues. The CDR3 is CAISESRQTKAFF. The CDR3 DNA reads TGTGCCATCAGTGAGTCTAGACAGACGAAAGCTTTCTTT.